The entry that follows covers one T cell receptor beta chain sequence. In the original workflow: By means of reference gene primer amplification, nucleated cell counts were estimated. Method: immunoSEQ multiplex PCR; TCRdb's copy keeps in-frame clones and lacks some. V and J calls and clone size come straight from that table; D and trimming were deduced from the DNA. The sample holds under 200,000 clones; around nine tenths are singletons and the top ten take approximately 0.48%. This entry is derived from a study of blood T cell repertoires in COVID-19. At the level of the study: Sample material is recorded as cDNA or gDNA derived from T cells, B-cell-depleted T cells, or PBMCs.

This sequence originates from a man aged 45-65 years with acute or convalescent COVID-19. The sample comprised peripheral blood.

CDR3 DNA sequence: TGTGCCAGCATCCCCGCGACAGGGTCTGGAAACACCATATATTTT. As protein: CASIPATGSGNTIYF. The chain combines TRBV2 with TRBJ1-3, with 7 positions matching TRBD1. The CDR3 is 15 residues long. Per germline, CDR1 SNHLY and CDR2 FYNNEI. V was clipped by 7 bases and J by 1 base; unmatched bases: 7.